The 10 T cell receptor beta chains reported below all come from one sample, sequenced in a study of OX40 agonist ivuxolimab in advanced cancers. Method: immunoSEQ multiplex PCR; TCRdb's copy keeps in-frame clones and lacks some. Of just over 60,000 clones listed, around 93% are singletons. The sequencing used CD4+ or CD8+ T cells sorted from blood, collected in a trial of the OX40 agonist ivuxolimab. These TCRs come from an adult with an advanced solid tumor such as melanoma, head and neck, liver or kidney cancer.

The genes are TRBV7-9 and TRBJ2-1, with D unclear. The CDR3 length is 11 residues. The V gene lost 1 base and the J gene lost 12 bases, with 7 bases spanning the gap. CDR1 is SEHNR and CDR2 is FQNEAQ in the germline V gene (reference sequence). The CDR3 nucleotides read TGTGCCAGCAGCTTAGGAATGGGGCAGTTCTTC. The encoded protein is CASSLGMGQFF.

This chain links TRBV9 with TRBJ2-1; the match to TRBD2 covers 12 bases. Looked up from germline, CDR1 is SGDLS and CDR2 is YYNGEE. After removal of 3 bases from V and 8 bases from J, the junction contained 9 bases not matched to a gene. The CDR3 contains 16 residues. CDR3 nucleotides: TGTGCCAGCAGCGGATCCCCGGGACTAGCGGGTTATGAGCAGTTCTTC. Its translation is CASSGSPGLAGYEQFF.

The chain carries TRBV13 and TRBJ2-7; 15 nucleotides align to TRBD2. Trimming cost V 5 bases and J 3 bases; bases outside gene matches: 5. CDR1 and CDR2 from the germline V gene are PRHDT and FYEKMQ (reference sequence). The CDR3 extends over 16 amino acids. For the CDR3, the DNA is TGTGCCAGCAGCCCGGGACTAGCGGGAGGCCGCTACGAGCAGTACTTC. This encodes CASSPGLAGGRYEQYF.

This rearrangement joins TRBV6-1 to TRBJ1-3; TRBD1 might be the D (5 bases). V lost 3 bases and J lost 4, with 16 bases in between. This CDR3 has 16 residues. CDR1 is MNHNS and CDR2 is SASEGT in the germline V gene. CDR3 sequence: CASSETAGGVGNTIYF. The CDR3 DNA reads TGTGCCAGCAGTGAGACCGCCGGGGGTGTGGGAAACACCATATATTTT.

Worth noting for this clone: Other DNA sequences within the sample encode an identical CDR3. V is TRBV19 and J is TRBJ2-7; TRBD1 aligns across 8 bases. CDR3 length equals 14 residues. The germline CDR1 and CDR2 sequences are LNHDA and SQIVND (reference sequence). V was clipped by 6 bases and J by 2 bases; unmatched bases: 6. The CDR3 loop is CASSPGQGPYEQYF. The CDR3 nucleotides read TGTGCCAGTAGCCCCGGACAGGGACCCTACGAGCAGTACTTC.

The chain combines TRBV6-5 with TRBJ1-1; D not certain. Trimming left V 7 bases short and J 4 bases short, with 10 bases between. The CDR3 sequence is 12 residues long. From germline, CDR1 is MNHEY and CDR2 SVGAGI. For the CDR3, the DNA is TGTGCCAGCATTGGATCAACCACTGAAGCTTTCTTT. Protein product: CASIGSTTEAFF.

The rearrangement uses TRBV7-2 and TRBJ2-7; 11 nucleotides agree with TRBD1. CDR3 length: 17 amino acids. The J segment lost 3 bases and the V segment lost 0 bases, leaving 7 bases of the junction unmatched. Germline values: CDR1 SGHTA, CDR2 FQGNSA. Written as DNA, the CDR3 is TGTGCCAGCAGCTTAGCGACGGTGGGACAGGGGGTCTACGAGCAGTACTTC. As protein: CASSLATVGQGVYEQYF. Combining the CDR3 with reference TRBV7-2 and TRBJ2-7 gives the whole variable domain GAGVSQSPSNKVTEKGKDVELRCDPISGHTALYWYRQSLGQGLEFLIYFQGNSAPDKSGLPSDRFSAERTGGSVSTLTIQRTQQEDSAVYLCASSLATVGQGVYEQYFGPGTRLTVT.

This clone has a single count. This sequence joins TRBV19 and TRBJ2-7; TRBD1 matches at 8 bases. There are 14 residues in the CDR3. Trimming removed 1 base from V and 2 bases from J; junction bases left unmatched: 1. From germline, CDR1 is LNHDA and CDR2 SQIVND (reference sequence). CDR3 amino acids: CASSIGGQAYEQYF. CDR3 coding DNA: TGTGCCAGTAGTATAGGGGGACAGGCCTACGAGCAGTACTTC.

The rearrangement links TRBV28 to TRBJ2-1; a weak D match, TRBD1 (6 bases). The CDR3 has 15 residues. Trimming pared 5 bases from V and 7 bases from J, leaving 18 bases between. Germline V lookup: CDR1 MDHEN, CDR2 SYDVKM. CDR3 region: CASSLDQGKGNEQFF. In nucleotides, the CDR3 is TGTGCCAGCAGTCTGGATCAGGGGAAGGGGAATGAGCAGTTCTTC.

The sample holds one count of this clone. The genes are TRBV5-1 and TRBJ1-5; weak D call: TRBD1 (5 bases). The V end lost 4 bases, the J end lost 4 bases, and 12 bases lay between the germline ends. The V gene's germline CDR1 is SGHRS and CDR2 YFSETQ. The CDR3 is 14 amino acids. The CDR3 DNA reads TGCGCCAGCAGCCTAGGGACTGGGAATCAGCCCCAGCATTTT. Translation: CASSLGTGNQPQHF. Full variable domain (remainder filled in from reference TRBV5-1 and TRBJ1-5): KAGVTQTPRYLIKTRGQQVTLSCSPISGHRSVSWYQQTPGQGLQFLFEYFSETQRNKGNFPGRFSGRQFSNSRSEMNVSTLELGDSALYLCASSLGTGNQPQHFGDGTRLSIL.